This TCR beta chain originates from a study of CD8+ T cells in alopecia areata. The CDR3 runs to 14 residues. Trimming cost V 8 bases and J 6 bases; bases outside gene matches: 11. Germline V lookup: CDR1 SQVTM, CDR2 ANQGSEA. This clone has just a few counts. In each case, RNA was isolated and then reverse transcribed into cDNA as the sequencing template. TCRdb's copy holds only in-frame clones and misses some; the assay was immunoSEQ multiplex PCR. This table has 100,000 to 150,000 clones, approximately 49% appearing once. The chain joins TRBV29-1 to TRBJ2-1, with 9 bases fitting TRBD1. The sequence derives from a human donor with alopecia areata. Sequenced material: CD8+ T cells sorted from blood, taken at week 0. CDR3 residues: CSFWGTGSGNEQFF. CDR3 sequence (DNA): TGCAGCTTCTGGGGGACAGGGTCTGGCAATGAGCAGTTCTTC.